The next 30 T cell receptor beta chains were all read from a single sample in a study of CD8+ T cells in alopecia areata. In each case, RNA was isolated and then reverse transcribed into cDNA as the sequencing template. Profiling relied on immunoSEQ multiplex PCR, and the TCRdb table lists in-frame clones only, not all of them. This table has 150,000 to 200,000 clones, about 54% appearing once. What was sequenced was CD4+ T cells sorted from blood. These receptors all stem from a human donor in good health.

The V and J genes are TRBV4-1 and TRBJ2-1; 10 bases align to TRBD1. J lost 7 bases, V lost 2 bases, and 17 bases had no gene match. The CDR3 extends over 19 amino acids. Germline V CDR1 and CDR2: MGHRA, YSYEKL. The CDR3 sequence is CASSQTYTSTGGGWNEQFF. The DNA of the CDR3 is TGCGCCAGCAGCCAAACTTACACCTCGACAGGGGGCGGCTGGAATGAGCAGTTCTTC.

This chain uses TRBV10-3 with TRBJ1-1; no definite D call. V shed 2 bases and J shed 9 bases, with 19 bases lying between them. The CDR3 is made up of 15 amino acids. In germline, CDR1 is ENHRY, CDR2 SYGVKD. The CDR3 nucleotides are TGTGCCATCAGTGAGCGAGACACCCTTGGGAAACAAGCTTTCTTT. Translation gives CAISERDTLGKQAFF.

The CDR3 nucleotides read TGTGCCACCAGGACCGGGACCTCCAATGAGCAGTTCTTC. Residues: CATRTGTSNEQFF. The genes are TRBV15 and TRBJ2-1; D possibly uses TRBD1 or TRBD2 (5 bases each). The CDR3 extends over 13 amino acids. The V gene's germline CDR1 is LNHNV and CDR2 YYDKDF (reference sequence). Trimming removed 6 bases at V and 6 bases at J, with 12 bases between.

This chain uses TRBV27 with TRBJ2-1, with 7 bases fitting TRBD1. Per the germline V gene, CDR1 is MNHEY and CDR2 is SMNVEV (reference sequence). The V and J ends lost 5 bases and 9 bases, in that order; junction bases with no gene match: 13. This CDR3 is 15 amino acids long. The CDR3 bases are TGTGCCAGCAGTCCGCATCGGACAGGTCATAGTGAGCAGTTCTTC. Translation: CASSPHRTGHSEQFF.

The chain recombines TRBV29-1 with TRBJ2-1, with D hard to call. Germline V gene lookup returns CDR1 SQVTM and CDR2 ANQGSEA. The germline V and J ends were trimmed by 4 bases and 6 bases, with 13 bases remaining between them. CDR3 length: 13 residues. CDR3: CSVVPLNRNEQFF. The CDR3 nucleotides read TGCAGCGTTGTGCCCCTTAATCGCAATGAGCAGTTCTTC.

The V call is TRBV30, the J call TRBJ1-1; D perhaps matches TRBD1 (6 bases). The V and J ends lost 8 bases and 2 bases respectively, with 15 bases between them. Germline loops: CDR1 GTSNPN, CDR2 SVGIG (reference sequence). The CDR3 runs to 13 residues. The CDR3 bases are TGTGCCGGAAACAGGGAAAGCAACACTGAAGCTTTCTTT. This encodes CAGNRESNTEAFF. Based on the CDR3 plus reference TRBV30 and TRBJ1-1, the full variable domain is SQTIHQWPATLVQPVGSPLSLECTVEGTSNPNLYWYRQAAGRGLQLLFYSVGIGQISSEVPQNLSASRPQDRQFILSSKKLLLSDSGFYLCAGNRESNTEAFFGQGTRLTVV.

The V call is TRBV5-4, the J call TRBJ2-3, with 7 bases aligning to TRBD2. V shed 4 bases, J shed 2 bases, and the junction held 7 bases outside the gene matches. The CDR3 is 15 residues long. Germline V CDR1 and CDR2: SGHNT, YYREEE (reference sequence). CDR3 sequence (DNA): TGTGCCAGCAGCGTTGGGGGAGGGTCCACAGATACGCAGTATTTT. Amino acids: CASSVGGGSTDTQYF.

The chain is built from TRBV4-1 and TRBJ2-1, with D tentatively TRBD2 (6 bases). This CDR3 region has 14 residues. Trimming left V 4 bases short and J 6 bases short, with 13 bases between. Germline CDR1 reads MGHRA; CDR2 reads YSYEKL. CDR3 DNA: TGCGCCAGCAGCCGCGGGGTCGGGACCAATGAGCAGTTCTTC. Encoded protein: CASSRGVGTNEQFF.

The chain is built from TRBV25-1 and TRBJ1-2; 9 bases are shared with TRBD1. The CDR3 is made up of 15 amino acids. Losses at the gene ends were 4 bases for V and 3 bases for J; bases not matched to a gene: 6. Germline assignment: CDR1 MGHDK and CDR2 SYGVNS. In DNA form, the CDR3 reads TGTGCCAGCAGTGGCCGGGACAGGGCTGACTATGGCTACACCTTC. Protein sequence: CASSGRDRADYGYTF.

V is TRBV30 and J is TRBJ1-5, with D possibly being TRBD1 (6 bases). V was trimmed by 5 bases and J by 1 base, leaving 9 bases between them. CDR3 length: 13 amino acids. Per germline, CDR1 GTSNPN and CDR2 SVGIG (reference sequence). This CDR3 reads CAWQQGSNQPQHF. The CDR3 DNA follows: TGTGCCTGGCAACAGGGAAGCAATCAGCCCCAGCATTTT.

This chain connects TRBV18 to TRBJ2-3; D unresolved. The V gene's germline CDR1 is KGHSH and CDR2 LQKENI. CDR3 length: 13 amino acids. V was trimmed by 5 bases and J by 6 bases, leaving 12 bases between them. The CDR3 here is CASSAAPPDTQYF. In DNA form, the CDR3 reads TGTGCCAGCTCAGCCGCTCCACCGGATACGCAGTATTTT.

The rearrangement uses TRBV5-4 and TRBJ2-7; D is possibly TRBD2 (5 bases). Per the germline V gene, CDR1 is SGHNT and CDR2 is YYREEE (reference sequence). This CDR3 region has 17 residues. V was shortened by 10 bases and J by 3 bases, with 29 bases between the two germline ends. The DNA of the CDR3 is TGTGCCCGTGCTTGTGAGGTATCCGTAGACTATCTCTACGAGCAGTACTTC. Translation gives CARACEVSVDYLYEQYF.

The chain has TRBV27 and TRBJ2-1, with 12 nucleotides matching TRBD2. With 7 bases clipped from V and 9 bases from J, the junction kept 13 bases outside the gene matches. The CDR3 totals 16 residues. CDR1 and CDR2 (germline): MNHEY, SMNVEV (reference sequence). The CDR3 region has the DNA TGTGCCAGCACCCTACCGGGGACTAGCGGGTTAGGTGAGCAGTTCTTC. Its translation is CASTLPGTSGLGEQFF.

The table lists this clone with a few counts. This sample also contains other DNA sequences that code for the same CDR3. J is TRBJ2-7 and V is TRBV6-6; 9 bases are a match to TRBD1. CDR1 is MNHNY and CDR2 is SVGAGI in the germline V gene (reference sequence). V trimming: 3 bases; J trimming: 3 bases; junction bases outside the gene matches: 3. The CDR3 covers 14 residues. Here the CDR3 DNA reads TGTGCCAGCAGTTATGGGACAGGGTTCTACGAGCAGTACTTC. Translated, it gives CASSYGTGFYEQYF.

The rearrangement uses TRBV18 and TRBJ2-2; 9 bases agree with TRBD2. Germline loops: CDR1 KGHSH, CDR2 LQKENI. V was clipped by 3 bases and J by 5 bases; unmatched bases: 7. This CDR3 spans 16 amino acids. The CDR3 loop reads CASSPSTSGGTGELFF. CDR3 DNA sequence: TGTGCCAGCTCACCGTCGACTAGCGGAGGGACCGGGGAGCTGTTTTTT.

V gene TRBV7-8 combines with J gene TRBJ1-4; maybe TRBD1 (5 bases). CDR1 and CDR2 from the germline V gene are SGHVS and FQNEAQ. The length of the CDR3 is 17 residues. V was shortened by 1 base and J by 5 bases, with 17 bases between the two germline ends. CDR3 sequence: CASSLGVTGGANEKLFF. CDR3 coding DNA: TGTGCCAGCAGCTTAGGGGTCACTGGGGGTGCAAATGAAAAACTGTTTTTT.

The chain is built from TRBV29-1 and TRBJ1-1; perhaps TRBD1 as D (5 bases). The CDR3 spans 13 residues. The V end was cut by 6 bases, the J end by 1 base, with 12 bases between. Germline V gene data show CDR1 as SQVTM and CDR2 as ANQGSEA. The CDR3 reads CSVSTATNTEAFF. The CDR3 bases are TGCAGCGTCTCGACAGCGACGAACACTGAAGCTTTCTTT.

The chain couples TRBV18 to TRBJ2-4; D is uncertain. Germline V gene lookup returns CDR1 KGHSH and CDR2 LQKENI. This CDR3 has 13 amino acids. Deletions cut 2 bases from V and 7 bases from J, with 9 bases between. The CDR3: CASSPKDFNIQYF. In DNA form, the CDR3 reads TGTGCCAGCTCACCAAAGGATTTCAACATTCAGTACTTC.

This clone was found a few times. The chain joins TRBV25-1 to TRBJ2-1, with a possible D match to TRBD2 (5 bases). The CDR3 extends over 13 amino acids. The germline gives CDR1 MGHDK, CDR2 SYGVNS. The V end lost 5 bases, the J end lost 9 bases, and 14 bases lay between the germline ends. The CDR3 loop reads CASSLGYRGEQFF. CDR3 DNA: TGTGCCAGCAGTTTAGGTTACCGGGGTGAGCAGTTCTTC.

This clone was seen just once. V and J are TRBV5-6 and TRBJ1-1; D unresolved. The CDR3 has 11 amino acids. Germline V CDR1 and CDR2: SGHDT, YYEEEE. V lost 2 bases, J lost 2 bases, and 1 base lay in between. The CDR3 here is CASSFNTEAFF. CDR3 coding DNA: TGTGCCAGCAGCTTTAACACTGAAGCTTTCTTT.

This clone was observed a few times. The chain couples TRBV25-1 to TRBJ2-5; 7 nucleotides line up with TRBD2. Per the germline V gene, CDR1 is MGHDK and CDR2 is SYGVNS. The CDR3 spans 16 residues. Losses at the gene ends were 3 bases for V and 5 bases for J; bases not matched to a gene: 12. The CDR3 coding sequence is TGTGCCAGCAGTGAGTCTGGGAGGGGAAGCGGGGAGACCCAGTACTTC. It codes for CASSESGRGSGETQYF.

The V and J genes are TRBV7-9 and TRBJ2-7; no clear D. V lost 1 base to trimming and J lost 7 bases, with 17 bases between them. CDR3 length: 15 amino acids. Germline-derived CDR1 and CDR2 are SEHNR and FQNEAQ (reference sequence). In DNA form, the CDR3 reads TGTGCCAGCAGCTTAGACCTAACAAGCCTACGGGAGCAGTACTTC. Encoded protein: CASSLDLTSLREQYF.

This clone was recorded a few times. This chain links TRBV27 with TRBJ2-4; 8 positions agree with TRBD1. The V gene end was trimmed by 6 bases and the J gene end by 14 bases; junction bases not matched to a gene: 9. This CDR3 has 12 residues. CDR1 and CDR2 from the germline V gene are MNHEY and SMNVEV (reference sequence). The CDR3 loop is CASSRPGQAKYF. As DNA, the CDR3 is TGTGCCAGCAGCCGGCCGGGACAGGCAAAGTACTTC.

The CDR3 spells CSVSTLNTEAFF. The CDR3, as DNA: TGCAGCGTCAGTACCCTGAACACTGAAGCTTTCTTT. This chain connects TRBV29-1 to TRBJ1-1; unclear D gene. CDR3 length: 12 amino acids. The V end was cut by 6 bases, the J end by 0 bases, with 8 bases between. Germline values: CDR1 SQVTM, CDR2 ANQGSEA.

The genes are TRBV29-1 and TRBJ2-7, with 10 positions matching TRBD2. The V gene's germline CDR1 is SQVTM and CDR2 ANQGSEA. Trimming cost V 0 bases and J 3 bases; bases outside gene matches: 5. The CDR3 runs to 15 residues. The CDR3 sequence is CSVEDRVAGGYEQYF. The CDR3 nucleotides read TGCAGCGTTGAAGATCGTGTAGCGGGAGGCTACGAGCAGTACTTC.

This clone was seen a handful of times. The V gene is TRBV19, the J gene TRBJ2-3; D might be TRBD1 or TRBD2, each matching 5 bases. V lost 5 bases and J 4 bases, leaving 13 bases between the germline ends. CDR1 and CDR2 (germline): LNHDA, SQIVND (reference sequence). The CDR3 contains 14 residues. The CDR3 sequence: CASSPTGGADTQYF. As DNA, the CDR3 is TGTGCCAGTAGTCCCACAGGAGGCGCAGATACGCAGTATTTT.

DNA for the CDR3: TGTGCCAGCAGCTTAGGGGGGACCAGAGGGTACAATGAGCAGTTCTTC. Its translation is CASSLGGTRGYNEQFF. The rearrangement uses TRBV7-9 and TRBJ2-1; D may be TRBD1 or TRBD2 (5 bases each). Trimming took 1 base from V and 4 from J, leaving 14 bases between them. There are 16 residues in the CDR3. Germline-derived CDR1 and CDR2 are SEHNR and FQNEAQ (reference sequence). The whole variable domain, filled in from reference TRBV7-9 and TRBJ2-1, reads DTGVSQNPRHKITKRGQNVTFRCDPISEHNRLYWYRQTLGQGPEFLTYFQNEAQLEKSRLLSDRFSAERPKGSFSTLEIQRTEQGDSAMYLCASSLGGTRGYNEQFFGPGTRLTVL.

V and J are TRBV28 and TRBJ2-5, with no clear D. The CDR3 runs 12 residues. V dropped 5 bases and J dropped 6 bases, with 10 bases sitting between them. CDR1 is MDHEN and CDR2 is SYDVKM in the germline V gene. This CDR3 is CASSSVTKTQYF. In DNA form, the CDR3 reads TGTGCCAGCAGTAGCGTTACGAAGACCCAGTACTTC.

This clone showed up just once. The chain is built from TRBV7-6 and TRBJ2-3; D gene unclear. The germline V and J ends were trimmed by 2 bases and 6 bases, with 9 bases remaining between them. This CDR3 spans 13 amino acids. Germline CDR1 SGHVS, CDR2 FNYEAQ. CDR3 DNA: TGTGCCAGCAGCTTACCGGATCGGGATACGCAGTATTTT. Residues: CASSLPDRDTQYF. Full variable domain (missing parts from reference TRBV7-6 and TRBJ2-3): GAGVSQSPRYKVTKRGQDVALRCDPISGHVSLYWYRQALGQGPEFLTYFNYEAQQDKSGLPNDRFSAERPEGSISTLTIQRTEQRDSAMYRCASSLPDRDTQYFGPGTRLTVL.

V is TRBV28 and J is TRBJ2-1; the match to TRBD1 covers 8 bases. Per the germline V gene, CDR1 is MDHEN and CDR2 is SYDVKM. Trimming cost V 4 bases and J 4 bases; bases outside gene matches: 3. This CDR3 has 14 amino acids. For the CDR3, the DNA is TGTGCCAGCAGTTCAGGGGGCGGATACAATGAGCAGTTCTTC. Translated, it gives CASSSGGGYNEQFF.